Detailed here is one T cell receptor beta chain. Antigen: not known. TCRdb passed the reads through MiXCR, listing each CDR3 protein once. Among under 75,000 distinct CDR3 sequences listed, less than 25% were seen once. The V segment lost 1 base and the J segment 9 bases; nucleotides outside the gene matches: 5. Germline values: CDR1 SGHVS, CDR2 FQNEAQ. The CDR3 covers 14 residues. The data belong to a study of type 1 regulatory T cells. Looking at the study overall: T-allo10 is an in vitro-generated, Tr1-enriched CD4 T cell product specific for alloantigen.

Study findings and constraints: Tr1 cells had a more restricted TCR repertoire than non-Tr1 cells.

This chain links TRBV7-8 with TRBJ2-7; 11 bases align to TRBD1. The TCR originated in a human donor in good health. Sequenced sample: cultured type 1 regulatory T (Tr1) cells, either the whole culture or a sorted fraction (not recorded which). CDR3 protein: CASSLVRTGGGQYF. DNA for the CDR3: TGTGCCAGCAGCTTAGTAAGGACAGGGGGCGGGCAGTACTTC.